Sequencing of this T cell receptor (beta chain) was carried out in a study of T cell responses to AZD1222 COVID-19 vaccine. Study overall: The analysis combined second doses at about 4 or about 12 weeks. Whole-study findings and limits: Clonal diversity may have been underestimated in mostly white British donors. Variant regions that are unmutated are reportedly the target of nearly half of spike-specific TCRs.

The CDR3 is 13 residues long. With 4 bases clipped from V and 3 bases from J, the junction kept 0 bases outside the gene matches. Libraries were prepared by immunoSEQ multiplex PCR; TCRdb keeps only in-frame clonotypes and omits some of them. Among about 94,000 clones listed, about 88% were seen once. About this clone itself: Its specificity is not known.

Sequencing used peripheral blood, obtained on day 0 of AZD1222 vaccination. The sequence derives from an adult in good health. V is TRBV12-3 or TRBV12-4 and J is TRBJ2-3; 8 bases match TRBD1. In nucleotides, the CDR3 is TGTGCCAGCAGTTACAGGGGGACAGATACGCAGTATTTT. It specifies CASSYRGTDTQYF.